A selection of T cell receptor beta chains follows, all from one sample in a study of immunodeficiency. The data were produced by immunoSEQ multiplex PCR, yet TCRdb's version contains in-frame clones alone and is incomplete. The sample records over 2,000 clones, around 86% being singletons. What was sequenced was CD4+ T cells from blood. These receptors came from a woman in her late teens or twenties with POLD1 deficiency. Both conserved end residues are part of each CDR3. A D gene is named only where the DNA matches it firmly. Clone sizes are given selectively: once, few, many, or a class where the clone is expanded.

>NA|NA|TRBV28|TRBJ1-5
TGTGCCAGCAGTGGAGATTCTTGGAATCAGCCCCAGCATTTT
CASSGDSWNQPQHF
>NA|NA|TRBV6-5|TRBJ1-3
TGTGCCACCACTTCCGGGACACGCTCTGGAAACACCATATATTTT
CATTSGTRSGNTIYF
>NA|NA|TRBV30|TRBJ1-1
TGTGCCTGGAGTCCACTGACACCGAACACTGAAGCTTTCTTT
CAWSPLTPNTEAFF
>NA|once|TRBV2|TRBJ1-4
TGTGCCAGTTGGTGGGAAAAACTGTTTTTT
CASWWEKLFF
>TRBD1|NA|TRBV2|TRBJ1-6
TGTGCCAGCAGTGAAACAGGGGGCCTGTATTCACCCCTCCACTTT
CASSETGGLYSPLHF
>NA|NA|TRBV5-1|TRBJ2-1
TGCGCCAGCAGCTTGGCCACGGGGAGGAATGAGCAGTTCTTC
CASSLATGRNEQFF
>NA|NA|TRBV19|TRBJ1-1
TGTGCCAGTAGGGGTAGGACGGCCGGGAACACTGAAGCTTTCTTT
CASRGRTAGNTEAFF
>TRBD1|NA|TRBV4-1|TRBJ2-6
TGCGCCAGCAGCCCACCACCGGGACAGGGGGCCCGGAGGGCCAACGTCCTGACTTTC
CASSPPPGQGARRANVLTF
>NA|NA|TRBV7-3|TRBJ2-5
TGTGCCAGCAGCTGGGATGGCGGGGAGACCCAGTACTTC
CASSWDGGETQYF
>NA|once|TRBV29-1|TRBJ2-7
TGCAGCGTTGGAGGGGGTCCGAACTCCTACGAGCAGTACTTC
CSVGGGPNSYEQYF
>TRBD1|NA|TRBV7-3|TRBJ1-2
TGTGCCAGCAGCTTTTTCGCGGGGTCCTGGGACAGAAACTATGGCTACACCTTC
CASSFFAGSWDRNYGYTF
>NA|once|TRBV24-1|TRBJ2-3
TGTGCCACCAGTGGCCTTCTTAGCACAGATACGCAGTATTTT
CATSGLLSTDTQYF
>NA|NA|TRBV21-1|TRBJ2-2
TGTGCCAGCAGGGGGCCAACTAGCGGGATCCCCGGGGAGCTGTTTTTT
CASRGPTSGIPGELFF
>NA|NA|TRBV4-2|TRBJ1-2
TGTGCCAGCAGCCAAATTGGTGGGTCGAACTATGGCTACACCTTC
CASSQIGGSNYGYTF
>TRBD2|NA|TRBV3-1/TRBV3-2|TRBJ2-7
TGTGCCAGCAGCCATGGGGTAGCGGGAGTAACCTACGAGCAGTACTTC
CASSHGVAGVTYEQYF
>TRBD2|NA|TRBV5-8|TRBJ2-3
TGTGCCAGCAGAGAGACTAGCGGATACACAGATACGCAGTATTTT
CASRETSGYTDTQYF
>NA|NA|TRBV5-4|TRBJ2-3
TGTGCCAGCACTAGTGTGGGCACAGATACGCAGTATTTT
CASTSVGTDTQYF
>TRBD1|NA|TRBV18|TRBJ1-5
TGTGCCAGCTCACAACAGGGGGCCGAGCAGCCCCAGCATTTT
CASSQQGAEQPQHF
>NA|few|TRBV28|TRBJ2-7
TGTGCCAGCAGTGACTATATGGCGAAGCAGTACTTC
CASSDYMAKQYF
>NA|NA|TRBV4-2|TRBJ2-4
TGTGCCAGCAGCCCGGACTTTCTAGCCAAAAACATTCAGTACTTC
CASSPDFLAKNIQYF
>NA|NA|TRBV3-1/TRBV3-2|TRBJ1-1
TGTGCCAGCAGCCAAGCAGAGGGGAATTGGGCTTTCTTT
CASSQAEGNWAFF
>NA|NA|TRBV19|TRBJ2-2
TGTGCCAGTAGGACCACAGGATTCAACACCGGGGAGCTGTTTTTT
CASRTTGFNTGELFF
>NA|NA|TRBV5-6|TRBJ1-2
TGTGCCAGCACTGAACAGGGAGGTGGCTACACCTTC
CASTEQGGGYTF
>NA|NA|TRBV7-9|TRBJ1-3
TGTGCCAGCAGTCCCGGCAGGGTCGGAAACACCATATATTTT
CASSPGRVGNTIYF
>TRBD1|few|TRBV10-2|TRBJ2-1
TGCGCCAGCAGTGTACCGGGACAGGGAAATGAGCAGTTCTTC
CASSVPGQGNEQFF
>TRBD1|NA|TRBV13|TRBJ1-4
TGTGCCAGCAGCTCTTGGAGGGATAGAACAGGGGATGGAGGTGAAAAACTGTTTTTT
CASSSWRDRTGDGGEKLFF
>TRBD1|NA|TRBV5-4|TRBJ1-6
TGTGCCAGCAGCCCCGGACAGGTTAATTCACCCCTCCACTTT
CASSPGQVNSPLHF
>NA|NA|TRBV19|TRBJ1-2
TGTGCCAGTAGTATCGGGACACTCTATGGCTACACCTTC
CASSIGTLYGYTF
>NA|once|TRBV21-1|TRBJ2-1
TGTGCCAGCAGCAAAGTCCGGGACTGGACTTCCTACAATGAGCAGTTCTTC
CASSKVRDWTSYNEQFF
>NA|NA|TRBV2|TRBJ1-1
TGTGCCAGCAGCTTCGGGATGAACACTGAAGCTTTCTTT
CASSFGMNTEAFF
>NA|NA|TRBV14|TRBJ2-3
TGTGCCAGCAGCCAAGATCACCTCGGTACGCAGTATTTT
CASSQDHLGTQYF
>NA|NA|TRBV20-1|TRBJ2-5
TGCAGTGCTAGACCCCCGGAGACCCAGTACTTC
CSARPPETQYF
>TRBD1|NA|TRBV28|TRBJ1-2
TGTGCCAGCAGTCCCCGGGACAGGGTCCATGGCTACACCTTC
CASSPRDRVHGYTF
>TRBD2|NA|TRBV3-1/TRBV3-2|TRBJ2-1
TGTGCCAGCAGCCAAGGTAGCGGGAGGCCCCTCTTC
CASSQGSGRPLF
>NA|NA|TRBV28|TRBJ2-3
TGTGCCAGCAGTTTAGTCGGGAGCACAGATACGCAGTATTTT
CASSLVGSTDTQYF
>TRBD2|few|TRBV14|TRBJ2-3
TGTGCCAGCAGCCAAGGGACTAGCGGGAGGGCCACAGATACGCAGTATTTT
CASSQGTSGRATDTQYF
>NA|NA|TRBV6-1|TRBJ2-3
TGTGCCAGCAGTGAAGCCTTCCTGGGTACGCAGTATTTT
CASSEAFLGTQYF
>TRBD1|NA|TRBV14|TRBJ2-5
TGTGCCAGCAGCCTATCCCCCGGACAGGGGAGAAAGAATAGGACCCAGTACTTC
CASSLSPGQGRKNRTQYF
>TRBD1|NA|TRBV28|TRBJ2-3
TGTGCCAGCAGTTTACCCGGGACAGGGGGCTCAGATACGCAGTATTTT
CASSLPGTGGSDTQYF
>TRBD1|NA|TRBV19|TRBJ1-2
TGTGCCAGTAGTAGCGCGGGACAGGGGGCGCGTGGCTACACCTTC
CASSSAGQGARGYTF
>TRBD2|NA|TRBV10-3|TRBJ2-3
TGTGCCATCAGTGACACTAGCGGGAGCGCAGATACGCAGTATTTT
CAISDTSGSADTQYF
>NA|NA|TRBV21-1|TRBJ2-3
TGTGCCAGCAGCCCAGCGGGAGGGCCGACAGATACGCAGTATTTT
CASSPAGGPTDTQYF
>NA|NA|TRBV4-1|TRBJ2-1
TGCGCCAGCACCGTAGTCCAGGGGAACAATGAGCAGTTCTTC
CASTVVQGNNEQFF
>NA|NA|TRBV9|TRBJ1-5
TGTGCCAGCAGCGTAGCCGGGAGCGGTCAGCCCCAGCATTTT
CASSVAGSGQPQHF
>TRBD2|NA|TRBV10-3|TRBJ2-3
TGTGCCATCGGGGCTAGCGGGAGTTTGAGCACAGATACGCAGTATTTT
CAIGASGSLSTDTQYF
>NA|once|TRBV2|TRBJ1-1
TGTGCCAGCACGCCTTGGACTCTGAACACTGAAGCTTTCTTT
CASTPWTLNTEAFF
>NA|NA|TRBV6-2/TRBV6-3|TRBJ1-1
TGTGCCAGCAGTCGCTTTGTTGGCAACACTGAAGCTTTCTTT
CASSRFVGNTEAFF
>NA|NA|TRBV6-4|TRBJ2-3
TGTGCCAGCAGGCCGGGAGCGAATACAGATACGCAGTATTTT
CASRPGANTDTQYF
>NA|NA|TRBV15|TRBJ1-6
TGTGCCACCACCACCAGGGGATACAATTCACCCCTCCACTTT
CATTTRGYNSPLHF
>TRBD2|NA|TRBV5-1|TRBJ2-4
TGCGCCAGCAGCTTGCCGGGAGGAGCGGGCAAAAACATTCAGTACTTC
CASSLPGGAGKNIQYF
>TRBD2|NA|TRBV27|TRBJ2-5
TGTGCCAGCAGTTTAACAGGGACTAGCGGAGAGACCCAGTACTTC
CASSLTGTSGETQYF
>NA|once|TRBV5-4|TRBJ1-2
TGTGCCAGCAGCTCGGCGACGGAAGCTAACTATGGCTACACCTTC
CASSSATEANYGYTF
>NA|NA|TRBV29-1|TRBJ1-4
TGCAGCGTTGAAATTGGTGGAGGCCATGAAAAACTGTTTTTT
CSVEIGGGHEKLFF
>NA|NA|TRBV9|TRBJ1-3
TGTGCCAGCAGCGTAGGGGGGCCTGGAAACACCATATATTTT
CASSVGGPGNTIYF
>NA|NA|TRBV2|TRBJ2-1
TGTGCCAGCAGACGGGACTACAATGAGCAGTTCTTC
CASRRDYNEQFF
>TRBD2|NA|TRBV2|TRBJ2-5
TGTGCCAGCAGTGTTCCACTAGCGGGAGGTTCACAAGAGACCCAGTACTTC
CASSVPLAGGSQETQYF
>TRBD1|NA|TRBV27|TRBJ2-1
TGTGCCAGCAGTTCCCCCGGTTGGACAGGGGGCGCCTTTTACAATGAGCAGTTCTTC
CASSSPGWTGGAFYNEQFF
>NA|NA|TRBV25-1|TRBJ1-2
TGTGCCAGCAGTTCGATGACAGCTAACTATGGCTACACCTTC
CASSSMTANYGYTF
>NA|NA|TRBV7-2|TRBJ1-3
TGTGCCAGCAGCTTAAGTGGGGAAGAGGGCTTCTCTGGAAACACCATATATTTT
CASSLSGEEGFSGNTIYF